The source of this TCR beta chain is a study of blood T cells in healthy people across ages. The study, taken as a whole, reports: The fall in TCR beta diversity per million T cells was roughly linear with age. Estimated diversity across one million T cells was deemed an underestimate.

Germline V gene lookup returns CDR1 MNHNS and CDR2 SASEGT. CDR3 length equals 13 residues. V lost 0 bases to trimming and J lost 6 bases, with 8 bases between them. Note on this clonotype: Antigen specificity is unknown.

Combining a sample-barcoded 5' primer with a J-beta primer mix, a second PCR ran for 7 to 11 cycles. TCRdb re-analysed the 5' RACE reads in MiXCR, keeping a single row per CDR3 protein. The data show hundreds of thousands of distinct CDR3 sequences, approximately 49% seen once. Sequencing was carried out using blood. V is TRBV6-1 and J is TRBJ1-2; no clear D. The receptor was isolated from a woman aged 55-69 years in good health. DNA of the CDR3: TGTGCCAGCAGTGAAGCGTGGGCGGATGGCTACACCTTC. This encodes CASSEAWADGYTF.